The present T cell receptor (beta chain) was sequenced within a study of T cells in women clearing cervical HPV infection. Study-wide background: Case blood drawn at lesion detection; control blood after infection cleared. Case blood was drawn a median roughly 150 days after lesion detection.

Study-level points and caveats: Associations may precede or follow infection; HPV-specific or memory T cells were not isolated.

The germline V and J ends were trimmed by 4 bases and 4 bases, with 14 bases remaining between them. Germline loops: CDR1 SGHTA, CDR2 FQGNSA. The CDR3 extends over 15 amino acids. Here immunoSEQ multiplex PCR was the method, and the copy in TCRdb shows in-frame clones only, minus some. This repertoire includes around 17,000 clones. Turning to this clone: Its antigen is not identified. The read finishes 3 residues shy of the CDR3 end, and the germline J gene is used to complete it.

Prevalent HPV16 infections were excluded; only incident single HPV16 infections included. The J gene is TRBJ2-1, the V gene TRBV7-2; D gene unclear. The sequence was collected from a woman aged 18-70 years with a cervical HPV16 infection that either progressed to CIN3+ or cleared (not recorded which). Specimen: blood buffy coat. The CDR3 here is CASSSGLGKYNEQFF. Incomplete CDR3 DNA: TGTGCCAGCAGCTCTGGGCTCGGCAAGTACAATGAG.